The T cell receptor beta chain described here comes from a study of cytomegalovirus exposure and HLA in healthy donors (dated by TCRdb to about 2017). Study-level background: According to an earlier analysis of 587 of the donors, roughly 180 million T cells yielded 95 million to 140 million unique TCR beta sequences and about 300 Gb of sequence data. Of the roughly 410 genotyped donors, approximately 80% were placed in the genetic ancestry cluster associated with self-reported Caucasian donors. An earlier analysis of around 580 of the donors used high-throughput TCR beta sequencing to judge whether each TCR beta V gene segment behaved as functional or pseudogenic. Along with the roughly 710-subject first cohort, a separate validation cohort of over a hundred different subjects was used. The number of donors typed differed by locus, with roughly 620-630 for A, B, C, DRB1 and DQB1, around 500 for DQA1, about 610 for DPA1, and some 450 for DPB1. Donor age, sex, ethnicity and CMV serostatus were collected together with the repertoire data. A later genetic analysis took genome-wide SNP genotypes for about 55% of the roughly 700 donors and used that subset as a discovery cohort. Class I and class II HLA loci were covered by the typing at four-digit resolution. The later analysis used no new phenotypic data to find candidate immune exposures, relying instead on TCR beta sequences and their occurrence across donors. The aim of the study was to test whether cataloging public T cell receptors could identify signatures of past pathogen exposure. To predict cytomegalovirus infection status, the study brought together high-throughput TCR immunosequencing, statistical association of individual TCRs with disease status, and machine learning. Among around 400 genotyped donors of the cohort, an average of around 240,000 unique TCR beta nucleotide sequences were sequenced per donor, about a sixth of them non-productive. All discovery cohort repertoires had been generated using a single sequencing platform. An early release that covered some 630 HLA-typed donors contained approximately 290 gigabases of sequencing data and 85 million to 100 million unique TCR sequences. A later analysis re-analyzed previously published TCR beta repertoires from roughly 630 donors and added high-resolution HLA genotyping to study TCR occurrence patterns. The study used immunosequencing to profile the T cell repertoires of under 700 subjects and linked those repertoires to cytomegalovirus serostatus. Roughly five DR-DQ haplotypes were treated as single units for association and clustering because of strong linkage in the cohort. The paper's findings and limits, for the study overall: The cohort was sequenced for TCR beta chains only, and without alpha or paired-chain data the features that could be detected were limited. The classifier was reported to diagnose cytomegalovirus status with high specificity and sensitivity in both the original and validation cohorts. According to a later analysis, most CMV-associated TCR beta chains appeared to be HLA-restricted, and the HLA associations seemed to be driven largely by CMV exposure. CMV serostatus was the only immune exposure information available for the cohort. A later analysis found that TCR association rates varied across HLA loci, with DRB1 alleles showing the most associated TCRs and HLA-C alleles the fewest. The study gave a list of about 170 TCR beta chains associated with cytomegalovirus. Roughly uniform sequencing depth across donors was assumed in presence/absence analyses, although this assumption may not hold. Linkage disequilibrium might explain the correlated functional status among segregating V segments, but an unknown experimental factor could not be ruled out. Assigning TCR associations to individual alleles was difficult when HLA alleles, especially DR and DQ, strongly co-occurred. Specific HLA alleles were associated with around 18,000 TCR beta sequences at a false discovery rate of 0.05 in a later analysis. Because HLA typing was unavailable for some donors at each locus, only the typed subset was used in association tests. In a later analysis, several top co-occurrence clusters were reported to appear linked to parvovirus B19, influenza, CMV and Epstein-Barr virus. In a later genetic analysis, a missense DCLRE1C variant was associated with V-gene and J-gene trimming of TCR beta chains, and the association was replicated in an independent cohort. According to a later genetic analysis, donors in an Asian-associated ancestry cluster had fewer N-insertions in productive TCRs than the approximately 700-donor mean. In a later analysis, HLA-associated TCR beta chains showed more clonal expansion and lower generation probabilities than non-associated chains that were equally common. Some IMGT-functional V segments, including TRBV6-2 and TRBV6-3, could not be told apart with the 87-base-pair reads, so those segments were excluded. An earlier analysis of approximately 600 of the donors showed that most TCR beta V segments appeared in productive rearrangements either about 87% or about 30% of the time, which broadly matched IMGT annotations. While some public TCRs were present in many individuals, most TCR sequences turned up only very rarely across donors. Because counts were too low, about 18 rarely observed V segments, including chromosome 9 orphons, were left out of the earlier analysis of a few hundred of the donors. A group of highly shared sequence variants was considered likely to be a technical artifact of the sequencing pipeline. A further reported finding was that TCR beta sequences accurately predicted the HLA-A and HLA-B alleles for most subjects in the first cohort. In vitro tests confirmed that three of the cytomegalovirus-associated TCR beta chains recognize cytomegalovirus antigens. It was suggested by the authors that the approach could potentially be generalized to other disease states and immunological phenotypes.

On this clone: Its specific antigen is unknown. No quality values exist for individual bases; no much larger clone is one base distant.

The V end gives up 1 base and the J end 6 bases, leaving 1 base in the junction not matched to a gene. The CDR3 measures 12 amino acids from cysteine to phenylalanine. Just the 36-base CDR3 DNA is kept, in frame starting at base 1. Via the germline V gene (reference sequence), CDR1 is GTSNPN and CDR2 SVGIG. The cohort was made up of several hundred healthy bone marrow donors. At the time of sampling, all cohort members were nominally healthy, though unrecorded immune exposures were likely present. The donor was CMV seronegative and belonged to the group of 380 or so seronegative cohort members. Each donor provided a peripheral blood sample, and peripheral blood mononuclear cells were used for TCR beta sequencing. Genomic DNA extraction from the blood cell samples was performed with the Qiagen DNeasy Blood Extraction Kit. To prepare the library, the immunoSEQ multiplex PCR assay was applied. A mixture of 60 forward primers for TCR Vbeta segments and 13 reverse primers for TCR Jbeta segments was used in the multiplex PCR. Amplification of the CDR3 region of rearranged TCR beta genes was performed with a multiplex PCR assay on genomic DNA. The amplified TCR beta libraries were sequenced on the Illumina HiSeq System as 87-base-pair reads. Regarding the original processing steps: In a later analysis, some 80 million unique TCR beta chains were counted across the 666 repertoires, and approximately 11 million of these chains were shared by at least two donors. To remove PCR and sequencing errors, raw reads were error-corrected and collapsed into unique sequences using a nearest-neighbor algorithm that merged closely related sequences. Alignment of CDR3 sequences to IMGT reference sequences was used to assign V, D and J gene segments. For a sequence to be retained, at least a six-nucleotide match to both a V gene segment and a J gene segment was required. A rearrangement was called productive if the CDR3 had no stop codons and remained in frame with V and J, and every other rearrangement was called non-productive. CDR3 was defined according to IMGT convention as the region running from the second conserved V-encoded cysteine to the conserved J-encoded phenylalanine. The earlier analysis of a few hundred of the donors excluded any sequence lacking an unambiguous match to a single V gene segment. An earlier analysis of 587 of the donors called V segments functional above 56.7% productive rearrangements and segregating when the between-donor standard deviation exceeded 5%. To diagnose cytomegalovirus status from the catalog of TCR beta chain sequences, a statistical classification framework was built. A later analysis assigned V and J genes by comparing TCR nucleotide sequences with IMGT/GENE-DB human TR gene sequences. The TCRdist pipeline was used in a later analysis to assign CDR3 sequences and most-parsimonious VDJ recombination scenarios. A later analysis defined each TCR beta chain by its CDR3 amino acid sequence plus V-gene family, and excluded reads lacking a unique V-gene family. To address suspected cross-contamination and a sequencing artifact, a later analysis removed 592 highly shared, low-generation-probability nucleotide sequences. In a later analysis, a clonal expansion index for each public chain was calculated from normalized within-repertoire ranks of inferred template counts. In a later analysis, generation probabilities were computed with a VDJ recombination model fitted to out-of-frame rearrangements, and the resulting probabilities were checked against IGoR. A later analysis scored TCR-TCR, TCR-HLA and TCR-CMV co-occurrence with hypergeometric tests, applying a repertoire-size bias correction to TCR pairs. A later analysis estimated false discovery rates by permuting HLA or CMV assignments 20 times. In a later analysis, co-occurring TCRs were grouped using DBSCAN, with TCRdist sequence similarity added in when clustering inside HLA-allele-positive subsets. Repertoires with fewer than 30,000 or more than 120,000 public chains, plus five repertoires with anomalous nucleotide sharing, were excluded from co-occurrence clustering. Sourced from immuneACCESS, this table was stored by TCRdb with only in-frame sequences that have V and J called. A share of the clones is absent; for the studies checked, an unresolved V gene accounts for under half, and the remainder has no known explanation. Clonal size and the V and J genes are those of that table, whereas D and trimming came from the DNA. The sample yields 110,000 to 150,000 clones; more than 75% were counted once. The ten largest account for over 2.5% of the sample.

The sequence was collected from a female donor in good health and CMV-seronegative. Material: PBMCs. This sequence uses TRBV30 and TRBJ2-7; the junction holds 9 bases that match TRBD1. This receptor has the CDR3 CAWSDRGPEQYF. The bases read TGTGCCTGGAGTGACAGGGGGCCCGAGCAGTACTTC. The full variable domain, with segments outside the CDR3 supplied by the reference TRBV30 and TRBJ2-7 proteins, appears as SQTIHQWPATLVQPVGSPLSLECTVEGTSNPNLYWYRQAAGRGLQLLFYSVGIGQISSEVPQNLSASRPQDRQFILSSKKLLLSDSGFYLCAWSDRGPEQYFGPGTRLTVT.